What follows is one T cell receptor beta chain and its context. Its target is not known. These data originate in a study of cytomegalovirus exposure and HLA in healthy donors. Turning to the study itself: The approximately 610 first-cohort repertoires shared a platform with the approximately 120 validation repertoires, as reported in a later analysis.

Unmatched junction bases numbered 13, after V lost 5 bases and J lost 0 bases. The germline V gene has CDR1 LNHDA and CDR2 SQIVND (reference sequence). The CDR3 has 18 residues. Using immunoSEQ multiplex PCR, the repertoire was profiled, and TCRdb retains in-frame clones only, with some absent. This table has more than 45,000 clones, about 94% appearing once. Study findings and constraints: The study designated 150 or so TCR beta chains cytomegalovirus-associated. Rare TCR sequences dominated, though some public TCRs recurred in many donors. Clusters of TCRs from the first cohort tended to co-occur in the approximately 130 validation repertoires (as a later analysis found).

The TCR originated in a man aged 18 to 29 in good health and CMV-seronegative. Sequencing was carried out using PBMCs. The rearrangement links TRBV19 to TRBJ1-5; 7 positions match TRBD1. The CDR3 bases are TGTGCCAGTAGTCTCGGGAGGGGGCGCTCCTATAGCAATCAGCCCCAGCATTTT. Amino acids: CASSLGRGRSYSNQPQHF.